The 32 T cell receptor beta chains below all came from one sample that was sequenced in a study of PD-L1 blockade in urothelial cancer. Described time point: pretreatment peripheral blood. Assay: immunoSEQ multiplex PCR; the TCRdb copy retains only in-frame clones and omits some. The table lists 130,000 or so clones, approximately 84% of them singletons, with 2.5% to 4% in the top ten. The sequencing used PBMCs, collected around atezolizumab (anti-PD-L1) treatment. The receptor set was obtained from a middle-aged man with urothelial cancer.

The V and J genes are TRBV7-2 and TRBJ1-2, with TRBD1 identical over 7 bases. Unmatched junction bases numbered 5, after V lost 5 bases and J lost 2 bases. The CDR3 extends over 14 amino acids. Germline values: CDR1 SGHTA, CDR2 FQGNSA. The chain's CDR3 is CASSAGGQNYGYTF. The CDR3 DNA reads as TGTGCCAGCAGCGCAGGGGGGCAAAACTATGGCTACACCTTC. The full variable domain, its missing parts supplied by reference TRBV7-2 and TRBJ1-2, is GAGVSQSPSNKVTEKGKDVELRCDPISGHTALYWYRQSLGQGLEFLIYFQGNSAPDKSGLPSDRFSAERTGGSVSTLTIQRTQQEDSAVYLCASSAGGQNYGYTFGSGTRLTVV.

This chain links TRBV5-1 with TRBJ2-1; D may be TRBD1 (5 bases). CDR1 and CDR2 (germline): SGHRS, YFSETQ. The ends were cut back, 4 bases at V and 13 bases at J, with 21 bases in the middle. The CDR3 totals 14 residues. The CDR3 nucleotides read TGCGCCAGCAGCCTGGCAGGGCGAGCAGAGTTCCAGTTCTTC. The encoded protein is CASSLAGRAEFQFF. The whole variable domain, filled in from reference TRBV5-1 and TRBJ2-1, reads KAGVTQTPRYLIKTRGQQVTLSCSPISGHRSVSWYQQTPGQGLQFLFEYFSETQRNKGNFPGRFSGRQFSNSRSEMNVSTLELGDSALYLCASSLAGRAEFQFFGPGTRLTVL.

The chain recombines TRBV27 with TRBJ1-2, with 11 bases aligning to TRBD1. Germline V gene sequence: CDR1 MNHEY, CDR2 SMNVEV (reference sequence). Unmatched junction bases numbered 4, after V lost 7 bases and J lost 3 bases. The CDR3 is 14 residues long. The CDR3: CASKRTGGYYGYTF. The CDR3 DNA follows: TGTGCCAGCAAGCGGACAGGGGGCTACTATGGCTACACCTTC.

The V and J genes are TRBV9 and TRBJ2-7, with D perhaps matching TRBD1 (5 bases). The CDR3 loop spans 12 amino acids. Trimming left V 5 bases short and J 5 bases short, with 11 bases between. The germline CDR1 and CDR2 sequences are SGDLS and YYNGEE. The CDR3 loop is CASSFQGDEQYF. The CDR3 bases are TGTGCCAGCAGTTTCCAGGGTGACGAGCAGTACTTC.

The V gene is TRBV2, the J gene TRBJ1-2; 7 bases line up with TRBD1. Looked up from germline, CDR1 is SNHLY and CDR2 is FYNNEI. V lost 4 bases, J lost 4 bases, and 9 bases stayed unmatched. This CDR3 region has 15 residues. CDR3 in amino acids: CASSARRQGGYGYTF. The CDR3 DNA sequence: TGTGCCAGCAGTGCCCGCCGACAGGGTGGCTATGGCTACACCTTC.

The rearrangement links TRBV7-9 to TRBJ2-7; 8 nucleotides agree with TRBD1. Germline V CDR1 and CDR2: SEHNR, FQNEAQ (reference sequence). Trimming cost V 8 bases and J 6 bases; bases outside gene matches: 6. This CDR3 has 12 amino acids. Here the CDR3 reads CASGKQGGEQYF. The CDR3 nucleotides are TGTGCCAGCGGAAAACAGGGGGGCGAGCAGTACTTC.

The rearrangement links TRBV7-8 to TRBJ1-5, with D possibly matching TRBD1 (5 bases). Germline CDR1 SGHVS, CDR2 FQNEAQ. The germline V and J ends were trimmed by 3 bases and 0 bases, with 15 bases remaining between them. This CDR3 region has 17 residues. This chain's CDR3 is CASSFYAGQGSNQPQHF. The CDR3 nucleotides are TGTGCCAGCAGCTTCTACGCCGGACAAGGTAGCAATCAGCCCCAGCATTTT.

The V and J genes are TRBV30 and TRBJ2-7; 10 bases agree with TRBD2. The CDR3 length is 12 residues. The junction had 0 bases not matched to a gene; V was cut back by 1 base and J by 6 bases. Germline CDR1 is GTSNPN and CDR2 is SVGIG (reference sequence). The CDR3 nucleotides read TGTGCCTGGAGTGCTAGCGGGAGCGAGCAGTACTTC. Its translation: CAWSASGSEQYF.

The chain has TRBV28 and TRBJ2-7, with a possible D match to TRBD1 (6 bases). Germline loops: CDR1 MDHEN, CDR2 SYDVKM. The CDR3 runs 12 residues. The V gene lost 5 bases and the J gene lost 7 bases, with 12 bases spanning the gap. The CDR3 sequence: CASSRPTGEQYF. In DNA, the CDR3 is TGTGCCAGCAGTCGCCCTACAGGGGAGCAGTACTTC.

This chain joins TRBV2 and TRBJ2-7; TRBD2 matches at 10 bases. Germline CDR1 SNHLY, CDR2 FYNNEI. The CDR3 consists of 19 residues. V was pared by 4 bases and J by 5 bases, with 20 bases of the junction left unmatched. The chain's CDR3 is CASSVWVWVSSGSPDEQYF. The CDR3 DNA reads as TGTGCCAGCAGTGTATGGGTCTGGGTGTCTAGCGGGAGTCCAGACGAGCAGTACTTC.

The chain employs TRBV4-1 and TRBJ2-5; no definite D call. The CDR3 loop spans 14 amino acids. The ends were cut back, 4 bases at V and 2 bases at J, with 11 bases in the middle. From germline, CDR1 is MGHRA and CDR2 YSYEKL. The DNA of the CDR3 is TGCGCCAGCAGCCTCCGGCAGGATCAAGAGACCCAGTACTTC. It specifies CASSLRQDQETQYF.

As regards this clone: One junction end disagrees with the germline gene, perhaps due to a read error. The CDR3 coding sequence is TGTGCCATCAGTGAAGGACAGGGTACCCATTTT. Translation gives CAISEGQGTHF. This rearrangement joins TRBV10-3 to TRBJ1-3; the match to TRBD1 covers 8 bases. Germline CDR1 reads ENHRY; CDR2 reads SYGVKD. The CDR3 contains 11 residues.

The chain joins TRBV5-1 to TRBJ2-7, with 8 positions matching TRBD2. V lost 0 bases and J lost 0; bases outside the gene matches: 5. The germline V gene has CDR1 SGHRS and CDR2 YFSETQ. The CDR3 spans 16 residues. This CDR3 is CASSLGAGGFSYEQYF. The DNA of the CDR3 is TGCGCCAGCAGCTTGGGGGCGGGAGGTTTCTCCTACGAGCAGTACTTC.

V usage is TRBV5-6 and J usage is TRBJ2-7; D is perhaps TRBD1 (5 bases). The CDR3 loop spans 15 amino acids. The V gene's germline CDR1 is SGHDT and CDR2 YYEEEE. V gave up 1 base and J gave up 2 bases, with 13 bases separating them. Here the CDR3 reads CASSLKFRGPYEQYF. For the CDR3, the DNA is TGTGCCAGCAGCTTGAAATTTAGGGGTCCCTACGAGCAGTACTTC.

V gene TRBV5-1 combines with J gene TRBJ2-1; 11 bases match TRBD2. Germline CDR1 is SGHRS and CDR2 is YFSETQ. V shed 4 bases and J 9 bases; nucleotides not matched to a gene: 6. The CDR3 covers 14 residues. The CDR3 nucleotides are TGCGCCAGCAGCCTTAGCGGGAGGGAGGTTGAGCAGTTCTTC. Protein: CASSLSGREVEQFF.

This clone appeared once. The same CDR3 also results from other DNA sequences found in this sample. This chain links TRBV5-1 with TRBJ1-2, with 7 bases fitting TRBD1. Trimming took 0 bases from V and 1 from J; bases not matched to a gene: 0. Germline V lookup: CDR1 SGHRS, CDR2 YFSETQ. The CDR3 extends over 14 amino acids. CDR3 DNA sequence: TGCGCCAGCAGCTTGGGACAGGGTAACTATGGCTACACCTTC. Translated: CASSLGQGNYGYTF.

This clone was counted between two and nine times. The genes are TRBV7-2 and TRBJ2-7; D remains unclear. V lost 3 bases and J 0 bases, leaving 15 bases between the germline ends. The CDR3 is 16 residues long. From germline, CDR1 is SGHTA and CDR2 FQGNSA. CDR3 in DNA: TGTGCCAGCAGCTTCTCTCTCGGGTCGAGCTCCTACGAGCAGTACTTC. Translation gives CASSFSLGSSSYEQYF.

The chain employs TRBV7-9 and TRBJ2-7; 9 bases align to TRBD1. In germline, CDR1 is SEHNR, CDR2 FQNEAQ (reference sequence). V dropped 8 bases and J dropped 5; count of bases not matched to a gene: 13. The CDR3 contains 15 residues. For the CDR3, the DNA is TGTGCCAGCGGCGGAACCCGGACAGGGGTCCACGAGCAGTACTTC. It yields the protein CASGGTRTGVHEQYF.

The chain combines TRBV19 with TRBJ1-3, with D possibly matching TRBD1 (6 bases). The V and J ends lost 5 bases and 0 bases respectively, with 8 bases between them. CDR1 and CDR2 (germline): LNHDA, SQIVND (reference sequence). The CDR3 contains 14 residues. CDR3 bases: TGTGCCAGTAGTCAGGGGATCTCTGGAAACACCATATATTTT. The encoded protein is CASSQGISGNTIYF.

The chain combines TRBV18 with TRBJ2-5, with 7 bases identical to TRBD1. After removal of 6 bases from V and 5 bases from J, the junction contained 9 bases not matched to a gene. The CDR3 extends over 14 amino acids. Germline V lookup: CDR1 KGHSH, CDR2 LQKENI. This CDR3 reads CASSKTGFEETQYF. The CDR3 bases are TGTGCCAGCTCGAAGACAGGGTTTGAGGAGACCCAGTACTTC.

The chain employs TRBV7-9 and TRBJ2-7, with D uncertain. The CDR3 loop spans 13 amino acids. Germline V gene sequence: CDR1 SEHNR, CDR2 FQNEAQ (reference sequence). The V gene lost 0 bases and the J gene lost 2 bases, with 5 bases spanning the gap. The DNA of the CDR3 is TGTGCCAGCAGCTTAGCCAGTCCCTACGAGCAGTACTTC. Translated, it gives CASSLASPYEQYF.

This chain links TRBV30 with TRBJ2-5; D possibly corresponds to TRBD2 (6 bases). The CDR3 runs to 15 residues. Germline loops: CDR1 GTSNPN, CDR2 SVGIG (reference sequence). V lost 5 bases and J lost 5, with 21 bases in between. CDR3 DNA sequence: TGTGCCTGGGGGATAAAGGGACTCCAAGCCGAGACCCAGTACTTC. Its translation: CAWGIKGLQAETQYF.

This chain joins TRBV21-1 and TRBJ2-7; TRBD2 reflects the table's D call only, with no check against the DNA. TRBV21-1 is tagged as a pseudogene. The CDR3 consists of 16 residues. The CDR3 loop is CASSKDRWAGPYEQYF. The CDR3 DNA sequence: TGTGCCAGCAGCAAGGATCGGTGGGCGGGCCCCTACGAGCAGTACTTC.

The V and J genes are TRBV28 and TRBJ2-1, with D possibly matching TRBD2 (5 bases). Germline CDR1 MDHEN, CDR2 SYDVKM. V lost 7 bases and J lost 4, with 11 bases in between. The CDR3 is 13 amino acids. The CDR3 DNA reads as TGTGCCAGCAAGGACTCCTGGTACAATGAGCAGTTCTTC. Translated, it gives CASKDSWYNEQFF.

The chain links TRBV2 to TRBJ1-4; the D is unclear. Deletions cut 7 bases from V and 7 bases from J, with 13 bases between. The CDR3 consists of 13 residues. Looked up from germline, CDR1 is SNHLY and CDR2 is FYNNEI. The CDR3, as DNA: TGTGCCAGCAAGGACGGCGGAGGTGAAAAACTGTTTTTT. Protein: CASKDGGGEKLFF.

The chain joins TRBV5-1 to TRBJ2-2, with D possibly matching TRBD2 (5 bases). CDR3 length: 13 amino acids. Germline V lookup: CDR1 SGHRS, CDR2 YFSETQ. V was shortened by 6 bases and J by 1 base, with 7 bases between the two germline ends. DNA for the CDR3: TGCGCCAGCAATCGGGGGAACACCGGGGAGCTGTTTTTT. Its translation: CASNRGNTGELFF.

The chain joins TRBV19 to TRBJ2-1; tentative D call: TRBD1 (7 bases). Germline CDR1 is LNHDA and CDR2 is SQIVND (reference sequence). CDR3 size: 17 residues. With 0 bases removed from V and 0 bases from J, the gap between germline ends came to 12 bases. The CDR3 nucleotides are TGTGCCAGTAGTATAGACCCAGGGGGACTCTCCTACAATGAGCAGTTCTTC. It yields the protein CASSIDPGGLSYNEQFF.

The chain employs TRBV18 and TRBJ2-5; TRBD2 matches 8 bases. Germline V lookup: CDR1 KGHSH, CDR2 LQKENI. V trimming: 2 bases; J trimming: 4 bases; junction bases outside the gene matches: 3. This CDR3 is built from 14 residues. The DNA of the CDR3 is TGTGCCAGCTCACCAGGGCTAGCGGGAGAGACCCAGTACTTC. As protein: CASSPGLAGETQYF.

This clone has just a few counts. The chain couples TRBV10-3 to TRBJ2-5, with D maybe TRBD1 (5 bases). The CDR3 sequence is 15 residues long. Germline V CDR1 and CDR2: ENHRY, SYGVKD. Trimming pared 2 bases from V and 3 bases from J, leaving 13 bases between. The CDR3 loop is CAISERGGTEETQYF. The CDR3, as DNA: TGTGCCATCAGTGAGAGGGGTGGTACAGAAGAGACCCAGTACTTC.

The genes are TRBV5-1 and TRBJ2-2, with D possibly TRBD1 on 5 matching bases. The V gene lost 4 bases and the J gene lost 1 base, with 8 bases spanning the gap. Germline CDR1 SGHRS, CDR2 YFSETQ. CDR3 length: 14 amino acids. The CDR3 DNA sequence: TGCGCCAGCAGCCAGACAGAGAACACCGGGGAGCTGTTTTTT. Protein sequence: CASSQTENTGELFF.

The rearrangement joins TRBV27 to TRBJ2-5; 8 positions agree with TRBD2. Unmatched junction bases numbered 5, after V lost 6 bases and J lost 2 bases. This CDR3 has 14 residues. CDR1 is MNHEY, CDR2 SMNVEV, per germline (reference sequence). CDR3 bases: TGTGCCAGCAGCCCAGGGACTAGTCAAGAGACCCAGTACTTC. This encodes CASSPGTSQETQYF.

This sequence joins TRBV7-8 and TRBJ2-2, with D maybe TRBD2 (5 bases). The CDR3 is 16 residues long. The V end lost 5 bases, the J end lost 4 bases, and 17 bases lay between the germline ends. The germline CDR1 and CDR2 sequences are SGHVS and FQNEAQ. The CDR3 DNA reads TGTGCCAGCAGCCCCGGGATCAAGGGCGGCACCGGGGAGCTGTTTTTT. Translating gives CASSPGIKGGTGELFF.